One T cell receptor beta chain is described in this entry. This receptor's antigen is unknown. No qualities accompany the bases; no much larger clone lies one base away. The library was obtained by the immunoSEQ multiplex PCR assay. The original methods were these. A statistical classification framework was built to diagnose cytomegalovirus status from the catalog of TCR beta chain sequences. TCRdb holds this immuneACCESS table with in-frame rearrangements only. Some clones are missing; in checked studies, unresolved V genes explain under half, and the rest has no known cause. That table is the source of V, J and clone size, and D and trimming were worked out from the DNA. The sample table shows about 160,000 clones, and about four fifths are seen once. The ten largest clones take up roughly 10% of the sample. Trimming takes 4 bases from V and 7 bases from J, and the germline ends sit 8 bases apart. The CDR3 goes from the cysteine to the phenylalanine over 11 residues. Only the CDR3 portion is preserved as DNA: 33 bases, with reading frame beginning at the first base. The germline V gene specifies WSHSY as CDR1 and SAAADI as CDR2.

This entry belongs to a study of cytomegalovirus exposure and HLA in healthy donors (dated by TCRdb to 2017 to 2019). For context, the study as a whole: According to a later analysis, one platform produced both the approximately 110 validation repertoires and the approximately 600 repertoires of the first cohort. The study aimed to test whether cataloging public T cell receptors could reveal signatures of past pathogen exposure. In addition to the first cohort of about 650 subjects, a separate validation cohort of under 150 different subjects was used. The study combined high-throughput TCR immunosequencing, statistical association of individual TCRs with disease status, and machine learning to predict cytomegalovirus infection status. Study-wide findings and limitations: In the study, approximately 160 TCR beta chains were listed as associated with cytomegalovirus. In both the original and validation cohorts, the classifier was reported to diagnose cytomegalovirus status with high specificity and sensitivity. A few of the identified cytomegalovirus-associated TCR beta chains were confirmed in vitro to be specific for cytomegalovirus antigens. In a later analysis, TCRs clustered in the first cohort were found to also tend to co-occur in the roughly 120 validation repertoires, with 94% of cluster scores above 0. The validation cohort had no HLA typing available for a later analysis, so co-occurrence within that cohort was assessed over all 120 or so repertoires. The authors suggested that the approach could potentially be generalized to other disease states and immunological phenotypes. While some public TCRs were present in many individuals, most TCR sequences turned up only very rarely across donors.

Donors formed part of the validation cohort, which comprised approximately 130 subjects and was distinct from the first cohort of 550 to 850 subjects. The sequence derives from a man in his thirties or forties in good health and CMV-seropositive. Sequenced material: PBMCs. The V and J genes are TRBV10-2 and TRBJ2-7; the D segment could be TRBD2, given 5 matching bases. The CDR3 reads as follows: CASSVGDEQYF. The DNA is TGCGCCAGCAGTGTCGGGGATGAGCAGTACTTC.